Below, 16 T cell receptor beta chains from the same sample are listed, as sequenced in a study of beta chain features in type 1 diabetes. General study results and limits: Shortening of TCRB CDR3s, moderate but significant, appeared in all four CD4+ subsets of Type 1 diabetes patients.

The investigators reverse transcribed all of the isolated RNA, so they sequenced expressed TCRB transcripts. Sequencing was performed with immunoSEQ multiplex PCR; in TCRdb, only in-frame clones are kept and a portion is missing. The table records around 140,000 clones, around 10% of them present only once. No antigen is known for these receptors. Sequenced material: central memory CD4+ T cells from blood. These receptors were obtained from a man aged 25 to 40 with type 1 diabetes.

The table lists this clone with a few counts. This rearrangement joins TRBV9 to TRBJ2-3, with a tentative D call TRBD2 (6 bases). Germline loops: CDR1 SGDLS, CDR2 YYNGEE. The ends were cut back, 1 base at V and 5 bases at J, with 11 bases in the middle. CDR3 length: 14 residues. CDR3 bases: TGTGCCAGCAGCGTACACGGGAGAATAGATACGCAGTATTTT. It specifies CASSVHGRIDTQYF.

This clone was seen only a few times. The V and J genes are TRBV29-1 and TRBJ2-1, with 7 bases that match TRBD2. CDR3 length: 13 residues. With 1 base clipped from V and 10 bases from J, the junction kept 7 bases outside the gene matches. Looked up from germline, CDR1 is SQVTM and CDR2 is ANQGSEA. The CDR3 bases are TGCAGCGTTGAAGGACTAGCTCGAAAAGAGCAGTTCTTC. Translation gives CSVEGLARKEQFF.

This clone was seen more than once but under ten times. The chain is built from TRBV30 and TRBJ2-5; D might be TRBD1 (6 bases). The CDR3 runs to 14 residues. V lost 2 bases, J lost 5 bases, and 15 bases lay in between. Germline V gene sequence: CDR1 GTSNPN, CDR2 SVGIG (reference sequence). This CDR3 reads CAWSTTGSPETQYF. CDR3 DNA: TGTGCCTGGAGTACAACAGGGAGCCCGGAGACCCAGTACTTC.

The chain employs TRBV27 and TRBJ2-7; 8 positions match TRBD2. CDR3 length equals 14 residues. CDR1 is MNHEY, CDR2 SMNVEV, per germline (reference sequence). V lost 8 bases and J lost 2; bases outside the gene matches: 8. The CDR3 here is CASAGRGGPYEQYF. The CDR3, as DNA: TGTGCCAGCGCCGGTCGGGGGGGCCCCTACGAGCAGTACTTC.

Note on this clone: A read error may account for a junction end that differs from germline. The identical CDR3 is also encoded by other nucleotide sequences in the sample. The genes are TRBV7-2 and TRBJ2-3, with D possibly matching TRBD1 (7 bases). Germline lookup yields CDR1 SGHTA and CDR2 FQGNSA. CDR3 length: 13 residues. The CDR3 nucleotides read TGTGCCAGCAGCCCTGGGGGGACAGACACGCAGTATTTT. Its translation is CASSPGGTDTQYF.

The chain is built from TRBV4-2 and TRBJ1-4, with D tentatively TRBD1 (6 bases). Germline V lookup: CDR1 LGHNA, CDR2 YNFKEQ. CDR3 size: 15 residues. V was shortened by 6 bases and J by 0 bases, with 11 bases between the two germline ends. The CDR3 coding sequence is TGTGCCAGCAGGGACAGCCTTGCAACTAATGAAAAACTGTTTTTT. Its translation: CASRDSLATNEKLFF.

This chain links TRBV6-1 with TRBJ2-2; perhaps TRBD2 as D (6 bases). Deletions cut 6 bases from V and 9 bases from J, with 11 bases between. The CDR3 runs 12 residues. Germline V gene data show CDR1 as MNHNS and CDR2 as SASEGT. The CDR3 loop reads CASSQTSRELFF. The CDR3 DNA is TGTGCCAGCAGCCAGACTAGTAGGGAGCTGTTTTTT.

The chain is built from TRBV7-2 and TRBJ2-1; 8 bases map to TRBD2. CDR1 is SGHTA and CDR2 is FQGNSA in the germline V gene. The CDR3 covers 12 residues. The ends lost 5 bases at V and 7 bases at J; junction bases unmatched: 1. CDR3 sequence: CASSRLANEQFF. In DNA form, the CDR3 reads TGTGCCAGCAGCAGACTAGCGAATGAGCAGTTCTTC.

This clone was counted only a few times. The rearrangement links TRBV7-8 to TRBJ2-5; 7 nucleotides agree with TRBD1. Germline loops: CDR1 SGHVS, CDR2 FQNEAQ. V gave up 5 bases and J gave up 13 bases; unmatched junction bases: 7. This CDR3 has 11 residues. CDR3 nucleotides: TGTGCCAGCAGCCTCCGACAGGGTCTGTACTTC. Its protein product is CASSLRQGLYF.

This clone was observed a few times. The genes are TRBV19 and TRBJ2-5, with 7 bases that match TRBD2. The CDR3 has 13 amino acids. Germline lookup yields CDR1 LNHDA and CDR2 SQIVND (reference sequence). V shed 4 bases, J shed 3 bases, and the junction held 2 bases outside the gene matches. This CDR3 is CASSTGLKETQYF. The DNA of the CDR3 is TGTGCCAGTAGTACGGGACTAAAAGAGACCCAGTACTTC.

CDR3 nucleotides: TGTGCCAGCAGTGATACTTATCCGTACAATGAGCAGTTCTTC. Its translation: CASSDTYPYNEQFF. This chain links TRBV2 with TRBJ2-1, with D hard to call. The germline gives CDR1 SNHLY, CDR2 FYNNEI. The CDR3 length is 14 residues. V was trimmed by 3 bases and J by 4 bases, leaving 10 bases between them.

This clone has more than one count but fewer than ten. The chain couples TRBV5-1 to TRBJ2-3; TRBD2 aligns across 12 bases. Germline values: CDR1 SGHRS, CDR2 YFSETQ. The trim removed 4 bases at V and 4 bases at J, leaving 10 bases unmatched. CDR3 length equals 17 residues. In DNA form, the CDR3 reads TGCGCCAGCAGCACCGGACTAGCGGGGTTGGGGGCAGATACGCAGTATTTT. Translation gives CASSTGLAGLGADTQYF.

This clone was recorded a few times. The rearrangement uses TRBV5-1 and TRBJ1-1; 11 positions agree with TRBD1. This CDR3 is built from 15 residues. J was trimmed by 4 bases and V by 4 bases; bases with no gene match: 6. Germline V lookup: CDR1 SGHRS, CDR2 YFSETQ. Here the CDR3 DNA reads TGCGCCAGCAGCATCCCCGGGACAGGGGGCACTGAAGCTTTCTTT. Its protein is CASSIPGTGGTEAFF.

This clone was seen a handful of times. One junction end does not reproduce the germline sequence, and a read error may be involved. The rearrangement uses TRBV20-1 and TRBJ2-4; D might be TRBD2 (6 bases). The CDR3 consists of 11 residues. Germline loops: CDR1 DFQATT, CDR2 SNEGSKA (reference sequence). The CDR3 nucleotides read TGCAGTGCGGGGGATCCGGTGGGACTTCACTTC. The encoded protein is CSAGDPVGLHF.

This clone has more than one count but fewer than ten. The rearrangement uses TRBV18 and TRBJ1-2; 7 positions agree with TRBD1. With V trimmed by 4 bases and J by 3 bases, 5 bases remained unmatched. CDR3 length equals 14 residues. Germline lookup yields CDR1 KGHSH and CDR2 LQKENI. DNA for the CDR3: TGTGCCAGCTCACAGGGGGCGCGAGACTATGGCTACACCTTC. Translation: CASSQGARDYGYTF.

The rearrangement joins TRBV7-9 to TRBJ2-1, with D tentatively TRBD2 (6 bases). Trimming shortened V by 5 bases and J by 0 bases, and 11 bases separated the two germline ends. The CDR3 has 15 residues. Looked up from germline, CDR1 is SEHNR and CDR2 is FQNEAQ (reference sequence). As DNA, the CDR3 is TGTGCCAGCAGCACCGGGGGAAGCTCCTACAATGAGCAGTTCTTC. Its translation is CASSTGGSSYNEQFF.